The clone carrying this T cell receptor beta chain appeared a single time. What it binds is unknown. Vbeta (60) and Jbeta (13) primers were used in the PCR. Authors' processing steps: Approximately 11 million of around 85 million unique TCR beta chains were shared, per a later count. Measured with immunoSEQ multiplex PCR; TCRdb has only the in-frame clones, and not every one. D and trimming come from the DNA, and the V and J calls and clone size come from that table. This sample has approximately 110,000 clones, with around 80% found just once. The data originate from a study of cytomegalovirus exposure and HLA in healthy donors. Overall study: There were around 390 genotyped donors. Of these, about 86% fell in the genetic ancestry cluster associated with self-reported Caucasian donors. General study results and limits: TCR beta chain V- and J-gene trimming was linked, in a later analysis, to a missense variant in DCLRE1C.

Germline V gives CDR1 KGHSH, CDR2 LQKENI. The CDR3 is 14 amino acids. Trimming took 3 bases from V and 6 from J, leaving 15 bases between them. The chain uses TRBV18 and TRBJ2-7, with D possibly TRBD1 on 6 matching bases. The sample comprised PBMCs. This TCR derives from a woman in her 30s in good health and CMV-seronegative. In nucleotides, the CDR3 is TGTGCCAGCTCACCGGGGGACAACGGTTTCGAGCAGTACTTC. Translated: CASSPGDNGFEQYF.